What follows are 10 T cell receptor beta chains derived from one specimen sequenced in a study of T cell responses to AZD1222 COVID-19 vaccine. Generated by immunoSEQ multiplex PCR, the TCRdb table keeps only in-frame clones and is missing some. The sample shows about 180,000 clones, 90% to 95% of them seen only once. Here the sequenced sample was peripheral blood, taken 28 days after the second AZD1222 dose. Receptors were obtained from an adult who received the AZD1222 COVID-19 vaccine.

The rearrangement uses TRBV27 and TRBJ2-7; 8 bases are a match to TRBD2. Trimming cost V 4 bases and J 0 bases; bases outside gene matches: 11. Germline assignment: CDR1 MNHEY and CDR2 SMNVEV (reference sequence). The CDR3 length is 17 residues. CDR3 nucleotides: TGTGCCAGCAGTTCGACCGATAGCGGGGAGAGCTCCTACGAGCAGTACTTC. Protein product: CASSSTDSGESSYEQYF.

This chain joins TRBV29-1 and TRBJ1-1; D not certain. Deletions cut 6 bases from V and 1 base from J, with 6 bases between. Germline V gives CDR1 SQVTM, CDR2 ANQGSEA. The CDR3 is made up of 11 amino acids. This CDR3 reads CSVSRNTEAFF. The CDR3 DNA sequence: TGCAGCGTCTCCCGGAACACTGAAGCTTTCTTT.

This clone was seen a single time. The V and J genes are TRBV28 and TRBJ1-5; the match to TRBD1 covers 10 bases. V lost 4 bases to trimming and J lost 10 bases; unmatched junction nucleotides: 10. Germline CDR1 is MDHEN and CDR2 is SYDVKM. This CDR3 has 15 amino acids. DNA for the CDR3: TGTGCCAGCAGTTGGGACAGGGGTCCCCAGTTTCCCCAGCATTTT. It encodes CASSWDRGPQFPQHF.

The chain recombines TRBV2 with TRBJ1-5; 7 bases line up with TRBD1. Germline CDR1 is SNHLY and CDR2 is FYNNEI. The trim removed 3 bases at V and 3 bases at J, leaving 5 bases unmatched. The CDR3 runs to 15 residues. The CDR3 spells CASSDEGQYNQPQHF. CDR3 DNA sequence: TGTGCCAGCAGTGACGAGGGACAGTACAATCAGCCCCAGCATTTT. Filled out from reference TRBV2 and TRBJ1-5, the complete variable domain reads EPEVTQTPSHQVTQMGQEVILRCVPISNHLYFYWYRQILGQKVEFLVSFYNNEISEKSEIFDDQFSVERPDGSNFTLKIRSTKLEDSAMYFCASSDEGQYNQPQHFGDGTRLSIL.

V and J are TRBV29-1 and TRBJ1-2; D not certain. The CDR3 sequence is 12 residues long. Deletions cut 0 bases from V and 7 bases from J, with 9 bases between. The germline V gene has CDR1 SQVTM and CDR2 ANQGSEA. Here the CDR3 DNA reads TGCAGCGTTGAAGATAAGCTTAGTGGCTACACCTTC. It is translated as CSVEDKLSGYTF.

The chain recombines TRBV4-3 with TRBJ1-3, with D perhaps TRBD1 (6 bases). The germline V gene has CDR1 LGHNA and CDR2 YSLEER. V was clipped by 4 bases and J by 0 bases, with 16 bases between them. The CDR3 has 17 residues. The CDR3 coding sequence is TGCGCCAGCAGCCTAGACTCGGGACATAACTCTGGAAACACCATATATTTT. The encoded protein is CASSLDSGHNSGNTIYF.

V and J are TRBV15 and TRBJ2-6, with D perhaps TRBD1 or TRBD2 (5 bases each). This CDR3 has 17 residues. Trimming stripped 0 bases from V and 7 bases from J, with 16 bases between. The germline CDR1 and CDR2 sequences are LNHNV and YYDKDF (reference sequence). In nucleotides, the CDR3 is TGTGCCACCAGCAGAGATAATCGGGATGGGGCCGCCAACGTCCTGACTTTC. Amino acids: CATSRDNRDGAANVLTF.

V usage is TRBV5-4 and J usage is TRBJ1-1, with D maybe TRBD1 (6 bases). This CDR3 contains 15 residues. In germline, CDR1 is SGHNT, CDR2 YYREEE (reference sequence). Trimming cost V 5 bases and J 6 bases, with 20 bases left between them. In DNA form, the CDR3 reads TGTGCCAGCAGTCCCGGACGGGGGCTCCGGGCTGAAGCTTTCTTT. This gives the protein CASSPGRGLRAEAFF.

The chain uses TRBV7-9 and TRBJ1-2; 9 positions match TRBD1. This CDR3 is 13 amino acids long. V dropped 1 base and J dropped 7; count of bases not matched to a gene: 1. Germline CDR1 reads SEHNR; CDR2 reads FQNEAQ (reference sequence). CDR3 in DNA: TGTGCCAGCAGCTTAGAGGACAGGGGTGGCTACACCTTC. Its translation: CASSLEDRGGYTF.

This sequence joins TRBV10-1 and TRBJ2-5; 8 bases map to TRBD1. The CDR3 totals 15 residues. Germline CDR1 and CDR2: WNHNN and SYGVQD (reference sequence). J gave up 5 bases and V 2 bases, and 7 bases lay outside the gene matches. The CDR3 spells CASSEAGGSGETQYF. The CDR3 DNA sequence: TGCGCCAGCAGTGAGGCAGGGGGCTCGGGTGAGACCCAGTACTTC.